The 20 T cell receptor beta chains below come from one sample, sequenced in a study of regulatory T cells in long-lasting Graves disease. The time point: persistent/refractory GD, antithyroid drugs over 5 years with positive TRAb. RNA extracted from PBMCs served as the sequencing template. CDR3 regions were amplified by Arm-PCR using iRepertoire HTBI primers to build TCR beta libraries. Each CDR3 protein gets one entry after TCRdb re-called the multiplex PCR reads with MiXCR. This sample has approximately 690,000 distinct CDR3 sequences, with 25% to 35% found just once. Specimen: peripheral blood mononuclear cells (PBMCs), collected when the disease was refractory, from a patient treated with antithyroid drugs. The receptors originated from a female donor with Graves disease.

V gene TRBV6-6 combines with J gene TRBJ2-7; 10 nucleotides match TRBD2. Germline loops: CDR1 MNHNY, CDR2 SVGAGI (reference sequence). This CDR3 is built from 16 residues. Unmatched junction bases numbered 9, after V lost 0 bases and J lost 7 bases. The CDR3 sequence: CASSYSTAGGPGEQYF. DNA of the CDR3: TGTGCCAGCAGTTACTCGACAGCGGGAGGGCCGGGGGAGCAGTACTTC.

This chain uses TRBV15 with TRBJ2-7; TRBD2 is a possible D gene (5 bases). Trimming cost V 3 bases and J 4 bases, with 19 bases left between them. This CDR3 is 16 amino acids long. In germline, CDR1 is LNHNV, CDR2 YYDKDF (reference sequence). The DNA for the CDR3 is TGTGCCACCAGCAGCGACAAAGGCTGGGAGCAATACGAGCAGTACTTC. This gives the protein CATSSDKGWEQYEQYF.

This clonotype was seen only once. The chain carries TRBV30 and TRBJ1-1, with TRBD1 matching over 7 bases. The junction had 8 bases not matched to a gene; V was cut back by 3 bases and J by 4 bases. Germline assignment: CDR1 GTSNPN and CDR2 SVGIG (reference sequence). The CDR3 runs 14 residues. CDR3 sequence (DNA): TGTGCCTGGAGGGGGGACAGTCCCTTCACTGAAGCTTTCTTT. As protein: CAWRGDSPFTEAFF.

The chain employs TRBV5-4 and TRBJ2-5; 14 positions match TRBD2. V lost 4 bases to trimming and J lost 5 bases; unmatched junction nucleotides: 7. Germline lookup yields CDR1 SGHNT and CDR2 YYREEE (reference sequence). The CDR3 runs to 16 residues. CDR3 sequence reads: CASSPRTSGRFETQYF. CDR3 nucleotide sequence: TGTGCCAGCAGCCCCCGGACTAGCGGGAGGTTCGAGACCCAGTACTTC.

Only a few counts were recorded for this clonotype. At one end, the junction sequence differs from germline, possibly due to a read error. The chain links TRBV7-3 to TRBJ2-7; either TRBD1 or TRBD2 may fit D (5 bases each). There are 13 residues in the CDR3. Germline CDR1 and CDR2: SGHTA and FQGTGA. In nucleotides, the CDR3 is TGCGCCAGCAGCCCCGGGGCTGGCGGCGAGCAGTACTTC. It codes for CASSPGAGGEQYF.

V is TRBV7-2 and J is TRBJ2-7, with 12 bases that match TRBD2. This CDR3 has 16 amino acids. The germline CDR1 and CDR2 sequences are SGHTA and FQGNSA. The trim removed 6 bases at V and 2 bases at J, leaving 8 bases unmatched. CDR3 in DNA: TGTGCCAGCAGTTACCCCAGACTAGCGGGAGCCTACGAGCAGTACTTC. Translated, it gives CASSYPRLAGAYEQYF.

This clonotype turned up a few times. This chain links TRBV19 with TRBJ1-1; D not resolved. Germline V gene sequence: CDR1 LNHDA, CDR2 SQIVND (reference sequence). This CDR3 spans 15 amino acids. V gave up 3 bases and J gave up 0 bases, with 11 bases separating them. CDR3 amino acids: CASSMGSTMNTEAFF. As DNA, the CDR3 is TGTGCCAGTAGTATGGGGTCCACAATGAACACTGAAGCTTTCTTT.

Of note for this clonotype: It is likely a read error, because the conserved phenylalanine at the end of the CDR3 is missing. The chain joins TRBV9 to TRBJ1-1; the D gene is possibly TRBD1 (6 bases). There are 16 residues in the CDR3. Trimming stripped 4 bases from V and 4 bases from J, with 20 bases between. Germline V gene lookup returns CDR1 SGDLS and CDR2 YYNGEE. The CDR3 is CASSPQMTGFSTEAFL. The CDR3 coding sequence is TGTGCCAGCAGCCCCCAAATGACAGGATTTAGCACTGAAGCTTTCTTG.

This clonotype was observed many times. CDR3 region: CASRLRDTWDQPQHF. The CDR3 DNA sequence: TGTGCCAGCAGACTCCGGGACACGTGGGATCAGCCCCAGCATTTT. The chain combines TRBV6-1 with TRBJ1-5; D is perhaps TRBD1 (6 bases). Trimming removed 6 bases from V and 5 bases from J, with 17 bases in between. The CDR3 contains 15 residues. CDR1 and CDR2 from the germline V gene are MNHNS and SASEGT.

CDR3 in DNA: TGTGCCAGCAGCTTAGCTCGCGGAGGGGCCGCGACCTATGGCTACACCTTC. It translates to CASSLARGGAATYGYTF. The chain employs TRBV7-8 and TRBJ1-2, with D possibly matching TRBD1 (5 bases). From germline, CDR1 is SGHVS and CDR2 FQNEAQ. This CDR3 has 17 amino acids. V dropped 0 bases and J dropped 4 bases, with 18 bases sitting between them.

The chain employs TRBV20-1 and TRBJ1-5; D is perhaps TRBD1 (6 bases). The CDR3 runs 14 residues. From germline, CDR1 is DFQATT and CDR2 SNEGSKA (reference sequence). The V gene lost 1 base and the J gene lost 6 bases, with 13 bases spanning the gap. This CDR3 is CSARGGHGSQPQHF. CDR3 bases: TGCAGTGCTAGAGGGGGGCATGGGAGTCAGCCCCAGCATTTT.

This chain uses TRBV20-1 with TRBJ2-7, with D possibly matching TRBD1 (7 bases). The germline V and J ends were trimmed by 0 bases and 6 bases, with 15 bases remaining between them. CDR3 size: 14 residues. From germline, CDR1 is DFQATT and CDR2 SNEGSKA (reference sequence). CDR3 in amino acids: CSAREGRGEPEQYF. In nucleotides, the CDR3 is TGCAGTGCTAGAGAGGGCAGGGGGGAGCCCGAGCAGTACTTC.

The chain links TRBV11-2 to TRBJ2-1; either TRBD1 or TRBD2 may fit D (5 bases each). CDR3 length: 13 residues. Germline CDR1 and CDR2: SGHAT and FQNNGV. The V end was cut by 4 bases, the J end by 10 bases, with 14 bases between. The CDR3 protein is CASSSSGGAEQFF. The CDR3 DNA follows: TGTGCCAGCAGCTCCTCTGGGGGAGCCGAGCAGTTCTTC.

This chain connects TRBV9 to TRBJ1-2, with 9 bases aligning to TRBD1. The CDR3 is 15 residues long. In germline, CDR1 is SGDLS, CDR2 YYNGEE. Trimming took 3 bases from V and 7 from J; bases not matched to a gene: 10. The DNA for the CDR3 is TGTGCCAGCAGCGCACTTGGGACAGGGAGGGTTGGCTACACCTTC. It codes for CASSALGTGRVGYTF.

The chain employs TRBV6-2 or TRBV6-3 and TRBJ2-2, with a tentative D call TRBD1 (5 bases). The V gene lost 2 bases and the J gene lost 7 bases, with 8 bases spanning the gap. This CDR3 contains 13 residues. Looked up from germline, CDR1 is MNHEY and CDR2 is SVGEGT. The CDR3 DNA reads as TGTGCCAGCAGTTACGGGGCTAACGGGGAGCTGTTTTTT. Amino acid sequence: CASSYGANGELFF.

This clonotype has only a few counts. V and J are TRBV15 and TRBJ2-5; 10 bases are a match to TRBD2. Germline V gene data show CDR1 as LNHNV and CDR2 as YYDKDF (reference sequence). The CDR3 contains 16 residues. The junction had 6 bases not matched to a gene; V was cut back by 5 bases and J by 0 bases. CDR3 nucleotide sequence: TGTGCCACCAGCGGGAGCGGGAGGGGTGACCAAGAGACCCAGTACTTC. This translates into CATSGSGRGDQETQYF.

J is TRBJ1-2 and V is TRBV20-1, with TRBD1 identical over 10 bases. CDR3 size: 15 residues. CDR1 is DFQATT and CDR2 is SNEGSKA in the germline V gene (reference sequence). Unmatched junction bases numbered 13, after V lost 5 bases and J lost 7 bases. The CDR3 here is CSAPRWDRGRSGYTF. The CDR3 bases are TGCAGTGCTCCAAGATGGGACAGGGGACGTTCTGGCTACACCTTC.

This clonotype was counted a few times. This chain connects TRBV15 to TRBJ2-7; 8 nucleotides agree with TRBD1. The germline CDR1 and CDR2 sequences are LNHNV and YYDKDF (reference sequence). The length of the CDR3 is 16 residues. Trimming took 1 base from V and 4 from J; bases not matched to a gene: 9. CDR3 in amino acids: CATSRGSWTGPYEQYF. The CDR3 DNA follows: TGTGCCACCAGCAGAGGATCGTGGACAGGGCCTTACGAGCAGTACTTC.

This clonotype was seen just once. This chain uses TRBV7-3 with TRBJ1-4; D might be TRBD1 (5 bases). This CDR3 contains 14 residues. Germline V CDR1 and CDR2: SGHTA, FQGTGA. V lost 5 bases, J lost 4 bases, and 11 bases lay in between. CDR3 sequence: CASSTLGGNEKLFF. CDR3 nucleotides: TGTGCCAGCAGCACCTTGGGGGGTAATGAAAAACTGTTTTTT.

This clonotype has a handful of counts. V usage is TRBV10-3 and J usage is TRBJ1-2; D might be TRBD1 (6 bases). CDR1 is ENHRY and CDR2 is SYGVKD in the germline V gene. V was pared by 11 bases and J by 4 bases, with 17 bases between. CDR3 length: 13 amino acids. CDR3 sequence: CAVYSRGTYGYTF. CDR3 coding DNA: TGTGCCGTGTATTCGAGGGGGACCTATGGCTACACCTTC.